This entry lists 5 T cell receptor beta chains sequenced from one sample in a study of blood T cell repertoires in COVID-19. TCRdb keeps only in-frame clones here, not all; method: immunoSEQ multiplex PCR. The sample lists about 62,000 clones; approximately 70% were seen once. Specimen: PBMCs or T cells enriched from blood (not recorded which). All receptors derive from a woman aged 55-70 years who had been exposed to COVID-19.

The chain carries TRBV7-2 and TRBJ2-3; 10 nucleotides match TRBD2. CDR3 length: 14 residues. CDR1 is SGHTA, CDR2 FQGNSA, per germline. Losses at the gene ends were 6 bases for V and 4 bases for J; bases not matched to a gene: 4. This CDR3 reads CASSTAGGPDTQYF. DNA of the CDR3: TGTGCCAGCAGTACAGCGGGGGGGCCAGATACGCAGTATTTT. The variable domain in full, with the rest retrieved from reference TRBV7-2 and TRBJ2-3, is GAGVSQSPSNKVTEKGKDVELRCDPISGHTALYWYRQSLGQGLEFLIYFQGNSAPDKSGLPSDRFSAERTGGSVSTLTIQRTQQEDSAVYLCASSTAGGPDTQYFGPGTRLTVL.

The chain couples TRBV27 to TRBJ1-3; 8 bases align to TRBD1. Unmatched junction bases numbered 4, after V lost 6 bases and J lost 0 bases. The CDR3 is 15 residues long. CDR1 and CDR2 from the germline V gene are MNHEY and SMNVEV (reference sequence). CDR3 protein: CASRRQGLSGNTIYF. DNA of the CDR3: TGTGCCAGCAGGCGACAGGGGCTCTCTGGAAACACCATATATTTT.

The chain is built from TRBV7-9 and TRBJ2-7, with TRBD2 matching 10 bases. CDR1 and CDR2 from the germline V gene are SEHNR and FQNEAQ (reference sequence). This CDR3 is 16 amino acids long. J was trimmed by 5 bases and V by 0 bases; bases with no gene match: 7. The CDR3 loop reads CASSLAFGLAGDEQYF. The CDR3 region has the DNA TGTGCCAGCAGCTTAGCGTTTGGGCTAGCGGGAGACGAGCAGTACTTC.

The V call is TRBV2, the J call TRBJ1-5; the D gene is possibly TRBD1 (6 bases). The CDR3 covers 16 residues. CDR1 is SNHLY and CDR2 is FYNNEI in the germline V gene. The ends were cut back, 0 bases at V and 2 bases at J, with 11 bases in the middle. The DNA of the CDR3 is TGTGCCAGCAGTGAAGCGGGGTGGACAGGCAATCAGCCCCAGCATTTT. Translating gives CASSEAGWTGNQPQHF.

This clone was detected only a few times. The chain carries TRBV7-2 and TRBJ1-5, with D maybe TRBD1 (5 bases). V was clipped by 1 base and J by 0 bases, with 10 bases between them. This CDR3 is 16 amino acids long. Germline CDR1 reads SGHTA; CDR2 reads FQGNSA. CDR3 residues: CASSLVTAISNQPQHF. As DNA, the CDR3 is TGTGCCAGCAGCTTAGTGACAGCGATTAGCAATCAGCCCCAGCATTTT.